This TCR beta chain came from a study of cytomegalovirus exposure and HLA in healthy donors. General study findings and limits: Earlier results showed most TCR beta V segments being productive about 87% or about 30% of the time. Sequencing depth across donors, presence/absence analyses assumed, was roughly uniform. Overall, approximately 180 TCR beta chains were annotated as cytomegalovirus-associated.

The PCR ran on 60 Vbeta and 13 Jbeta primers. TCRdb's table, derived via immunoSEQ multiplex PCR, lists solely in-frame clones and lacks some. The profile shows some 150,000 clones, 65% to 80% of them singletons. For this clone: Its antigen is currently unknown.

The clonotype originates from a woman under 40 in good health and CMV-seronegative. The sample taken for sequencing was PBMCs.

This chain's CDR3 is CASSGQGFDEQFF. CDR3 coding DNA: TGCGCCAGCAGCGGACAGGGGTTCGATGAGCAGTTCTTC. V gene TRBV5-1 combines with J gene TRBJ2-1; 9 bases fit TRBD1. The V and J ends lost 4 bases and 8 bases, in that order; junction bases with no gene match: 4. Per the germline V gene, CDR1 is SGHRS and CDR2 is YFSETQ. This CDR3 has 13 amino acids. Looking up the rest from reference TRBV5-1 and TRBJ2-1 gives the full variable domain: KAGVTQTPRYLIKTRGQQVTLSCSPISGHRSVSWYQQTPGQGLQFLFEYFSETQRNKGNFPGRFSGRQFSNSRSEMNVSTLELGDSALYLCASSGQGFDEQFFGPGTRLTVL.